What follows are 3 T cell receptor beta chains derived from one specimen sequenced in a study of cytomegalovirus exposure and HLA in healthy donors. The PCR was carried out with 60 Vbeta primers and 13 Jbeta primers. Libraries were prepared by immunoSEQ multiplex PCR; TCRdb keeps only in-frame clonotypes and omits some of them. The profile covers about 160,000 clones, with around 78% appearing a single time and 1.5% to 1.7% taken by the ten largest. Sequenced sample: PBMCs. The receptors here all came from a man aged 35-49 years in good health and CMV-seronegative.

CDR3 sequence: CASSEIRGRGETQYF. For the CDR3, the DNA is TGTGCCAGCAGTGAAATCAGGGGGCGCGGGGAGACCCAGTACTTC. The chain links TRBV2 to TRBJ2-5, with 8 bases identical to TRBD1. This CDR3 is 15 amino acids long. Germline lookup yields CDR1 SNHLY and CDR2 FYNNEI. Trimming at V came to 2 bases and at J to 5 bases, leaving 7 bases not matched to a gene.

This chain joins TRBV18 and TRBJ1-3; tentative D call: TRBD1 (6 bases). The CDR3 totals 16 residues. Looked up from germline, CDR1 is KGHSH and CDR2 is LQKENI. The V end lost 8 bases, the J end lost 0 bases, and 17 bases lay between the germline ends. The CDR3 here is CASTQATGPSGNTIYF. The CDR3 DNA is TGTGCCAGCACGCAAGCGACAGGTCCCTCTGGAAACACCATATATTTT.

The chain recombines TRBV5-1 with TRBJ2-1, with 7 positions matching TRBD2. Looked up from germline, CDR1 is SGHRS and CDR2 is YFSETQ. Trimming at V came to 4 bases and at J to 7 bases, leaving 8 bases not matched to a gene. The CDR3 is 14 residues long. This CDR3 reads CASSDASGANEQFF. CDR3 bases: TGCGCCAGCAGCGACGCTAGCGGAGCTAATGAGCAGTTCTTC.